Below, 23 T cell receptor beta chains from the same sample are listed, as sequenced in a study of tumor-infiltrating lymphocytes in primary liver carcinoma. Using a constant-region primer together with ProtoScript II reverse transcriptase, TCR beta cDNA was made from roughly 520 ng of total RNA. Construction of TCR beta libraries relied on three successive nested multiplex PCR rounds employing slightly modified ARM-PCR. Forward primers for TRBV1-TRBV30 and a C-beta reverse primer served the first two PCR rounds, at 10 cycles each. TCRdb independently ran MiXCR on the multiplex PCR reads; one entry per CDR3 protein. The sample consists of under 85,000 distinct CDR3 sequences, over 60% of them appearing once. RNA and DNA were co-extracted from approximately 20-30 mg of unsorted bulk tissue. Sequencing was carried out using liver tumor tissue from sampling region 1. As to subset: tumor region T1, superior pole. These receptors were collected from a man aged 40-49 years with primary liver carcinoma and hepatitis B virus infection.

Here the CDR3 DNA reads TGTGCCAGCAGTAGAGCAGCGGGTGGGACCTACGATCAATACTTC. The encoded protein is CASSRAAGGTYDQYF. V gene TRBV7-9 combines with J gene TRBJ2-7; D possibly corresponds to TRBD2 (6 bases). Germline values: CDR1 SEHNR, CDR2 FQNEAQ (reference sequence). Trimming cost V 6 bases and J 13 bases, with 28 bases left between them. The CDR3 length is 15 residues.

The genes are TRBV6-5 and TRBJ2-1; unclear D gene. Germline CDR1 and CDR2: MNHEY and SVGAGI. The CDR3 extends over 12 amino acids. Trimming removed 0 bases from V and 10 bases from J, with 7 bases in between. CDR3 coding DNA: TGTGCCAGCAGTTACTCGAACGGGGAGCAGTTCTTC. Amino acids: CASSYSNGEQFF.

The gene calls are TRBV6-5 and TRBJ2-3; D unclear. V lost 6 bases, J lost 6 bases, and 16 bases lay in between. In germline, CDR1 is MNHEY, CDR2 SVGAGI. This CDR3 has 14 residues. Here the CDR3 reads CASSVSRWADTQYF. The CDR3 region has the DNA TGTGCCAGCAGCGTATCCCGGTGGGCTGATACGCAGTATTTT.

This sequence joins TRBV11-2 and TRBJ1-4, with a tentative D call TRBD1 (5 bases). Germline values: CDR1 SGHAT, CDR2 FQNNGV. This CDR3 is built from 14 residues. V was trimmed by 9 bases and J by 8 bases, leaving 19 bases between them. The CDR3: CARSIEVGDEKLFF. The CDR3 DNA is TGTGCCAGGAGCATAGAGGTCGGGGACGAAAAACTGTTTTTT.

In its sample, this clonotype was seen a few times. Since no conserved phenylalanine or tryptophan closes the CDR3, a read error is the likely cause. Because the CDR3's place on the DNA is in doubt, the DNA is left out and the CDR3 is given as listed by TCRdb. The CDR3 protein is CASGYAVDGTGELVS. The rearrangement joins TRBV6-5 to TRBJ2-2. Both ends counted, the CDR3 spans 15 residues. CDR1 is MNHEY, CDR2 SVGAGI, per germline.

As regards this clonotype: Because the CDR3 is missing its conserved closing phenylalanine or tryptophan, this is likely a read error. The chain is built from TRBV4-2 and TRBJ2-1; 7 bases agree with TRBD2. Judging by the DNA end, TRBJ2-5 fits better; the J call may be wrong. The CDR3 covers 14 residues. Germline assignment: CDR1 LGHNA and CDR2 YNFKEQ. This chain's CDR3 is CASSQGEGGESQYS. As DNA, the CDR3 is TGTGCCAGCAGCCAAGGGGAGGGAGGGGAGAGCCAGTACTCC.

With regard to this clonotype: At one of its ends the junction is not consistent with the germline gene, which may arise from a read error. The V and J genes are TRBV7-9 and TRBJ2-7; D ambiguous. The CDR3 runs to 15 residues. Germline V lookup: CDR1 SEHNR, CDR2 FQNEAQ (reference sequence). The CDR3 coding sequence is TGTGTCAGCAGCTTAGATAGGCCCTTATCCTACGAGCAGTACTTC. Translation gives CVSSLDRPLSYEQYF.

This clonotype occurred once. The gene calls are TRBV6-1 and TRBJ2-7; D unresolved. CDR3 length: 13 amino acids. Germline loops: CDR1 MNHNS, CDR2 SASEGT. Trimming took off 2 bases at V and 13 bases at J, with 18 bases between the two ends. The CDR3 DNA follows: TGTGCCAGCAGTGAATGGGTTCTCTACGAGGAATACTTC. It codes for CASSEWVLYEEYF.

Comment on this clonotype: An end of the junction does not agree with germline; a read error may underlie this. CDR3 DNA sequence: TGTGTCAGGAGCTTAGGGGGGGGAGATGCGCAGTATTTT. This sequence encodes CVRSLGGGDAQYF. This chain joins TRBV11-2 and TRBJ2-3; D might be TRBD2 (7 bases). Germline assignment: CDR1 SGHAT and CDR2 FQNNGV. The CDR3 sequence is 13 residues long.

With respect to this clonotype: Its ends do not fully match the called genes, so a read error is possible. V gene TRBV11-2 combines with J gene TRBJ2-5, with 7 bases identical to TRBD1. The CDR3 covers 15 residues. Germline CDR1 and CDR2: SGHAT and FQNNGV. The CDR3 reads CAGSLFQGVPETQCF. CDR3 in DNA: TGTGCCGGCAGCTTATTTCAGGGGGTGCCGGAGACCCAGTGCTTC.

V and J are TRBV29-1 and TRBJ2-2; D call uncertain. With 5 bases removed from V and 2 bases from J, the gap between germline ends came to 9 bases. This CDR3 comprises 13 residues. Germline lookup yields CDR1 SQVTM and CDR2 ANQGSEA. The CDR3 spells CSVWDGNTGELFF. CDR3 bases: TGCAGCGTTTGGGATGGCAACACCGGGGAGCTGTTTTTT.

Concerning this clonotype: The junction does not match germline at one end; this may be a read error. The CDR3 loop reads CAGSEGHLPQHF. The DNA of the CDR3 is TGCGCCGGCAGTGAGGGACATCTGCCCCAGCATTTT. The chain is built from TRBV10-1 and TRBJ1-5; maybe TRBD1 (6 bases). The germline V gene has CDR1 WNHNN and CDR2 SYGVQD (reference sequence). The CDR3 runs 12 residues.

This clonotype was seen only once. One end of the junction varies from germline; a read error may be responsible. V and J are TRBV7-9 and TRBJ1-2; D gene uncertain. Germline CDR1 SEHNR, CDR2 FQNEAQ (reference sequence). The CDR3 length is 12 residues. CDR3 bases: TGCGCCAGCAGCCGTGTGGGAGCCTGCTACACCTTC. As protein: CASSRVGACYTF.

This clonotype was recorded many times. The J gene is TRBJ2-5, the V gene TRBV6-5; no firm D call. Deletions cut 10 bases from V and 3 bases from J, with 15 bases between. CDR1 is MNHEY and CDR2 is SVGAGI in the germline V gene. CDR3 length equals 13 residues. As DNA, the CDR3 is TGTGCCATTTCCTCGTCCCGGGAAGAGACCCAGTACTTC. Translated, it gives CAISSSREETQYF.

As for this clonotype: It is likely a read error, because the conserved phenylalanine at the end of the CDR3 is missing. This rearrangement joins TRBV12-3 or TRBV12-4 to TRBJ1-2; D not resolved. The CDR3 is 15 amino acids. The germline V and J ends were trimmed by 3 bases and 1 base, with 12 bases remaining between them. For the CDR3, the DNA is TGTGCCAGCAGTTTTAGGAACAGACTTAACTATGGCTACACCATC. It translates to CASSFRNRLNYGYTI.

The chain is built from TRBV12-3 or TRBV12-4 and TRBJ2-1; TRBD1 or TRBD2 may be the D gene (5 bases each). The CDR3 runs to 14 residues. The CDR3 is CVSTTGQRGIGQFF. CDR3 bases: TGTGTCAGTACTACAGGTCAGAGGGGCATTGGGCAGTTCTTC.

This clonotype has ten or more counts. V gene TRBV6-5 combines with J gene TRBJ1-2; 9 nucleotides agree with TRBD1. The CDR3 extends over 15 amino acids. Germline CDR1 MNHEY, CDR2 SVGAGI. Losses at the gene ends were 1 base for V and 5 bases for J; bases not matched to a gene: 5. The chain's CDR3 is CASSYFSTGGYGYTF. The CDR3 DNA reads as TGTGCCAGCAGTTACTTCTCGACAGGGGGTTATGGCTACACCTTC.

In regard to this clonotype: The junction and the germline gene differ at one end; a read error may be behind it. The genes are TRBV29-1 and TRBJ2-1; D may be TRBD2 (6 bases). This CDR3 has 15 residues. In germline, CDR1 is SQVTM, CDR2 ANQGSEA. The CDR3 is CSVECRDGSYNEQFF. CDR3 bases: TGCAGCGTTGAGTGCCGGGACGGGAGTTACAATGAGCAATTCTTC.

In the case of this clonotype: A junction end diverges from the germline sequence, so it may reflect a read error. The chain uses TRBV29-1 and TRBJ1-1, with D tentatively TRBD1 (6 bases). The CDR3 contains 10 residues. Looked up from germline, CDR1 is SQVTM and CDR2 is ANQGSEA. The CDR3 region has the DNA TGCAGCGTTACGACAGGTGAAGCTCTCTTT. Its translation: CSVTTGEALF.

The chain uses TRBV28 and TRBJ2-3; a weak D match, TRBD2 (5 bases). V shed 6 bases and J shed 5 bases, with 12 bases lying between them. The germline gives CDR1 MDHEN, CDR2 SYDVKM. The CDR3 consists of 13 residues. CDR3 nucleotides: TGTGCCAGCAGCTCCGGGAACAGAGATACGCAGTATTTT. This translates into CASSSGNRDTQYF.

This clonotype occurred many times. The chain couples TRBV29-1 to TRBJ2-5; perhaps TRBD1 as D (6 bases). Germline-derived CDR1 and CDR2 are SQVTM and ANQGSEA. The V gene lost 6 bases and the J gene lost 3 bases, with 14 bases spanning the gap. The CDR3 totals 13 residues. CDR3 in amino acids: CSVGQQIKETQYF. The DNA for the CDR3 is TGCAGCGTAGGACAGCAGATTAAAGAGACCCAGTACTTC.

About this clonotype itself: A much larger clone sits a single nucleotide away, making a read error possible. The chain is built from TRBV7-3 and TRBJ1-2; D is perhaps TRBD1 (5 bases). The length of the CDR3 is 14 residues. Per germline, CDR1 SGHTA and CDR2 FQGTGA. The CDR3: CANSLEPGLYGYTF. DNA for the CDR3: TGTGCCAACAGCTTAGAGCCAGGGCTCTATGGCTACACCTTC.

About this clonotype: The conserved phenylalanine or tryptophan normally closing the CDR3 is absent here, so this likely arose from a read error. The rearrangement joins TRBV4-1 to TRBJ1-1; no firm D call. This CDR3 is 17 amino acids long. Trimming took off 4 bases at V and 0 bases at J, with 18 bases between the two ends. Germline assignment: CDR1 MGHRA and CDR2 YSYEKL. The CDR3 protein is CASSPKQLEGMNTEAFL. CDR3 in DNA: TGCGCCAGCAGCCCGAAACAGCTGGAGGGAATGAACACTGAAGCTTTCCTT.